This T cell receptor (beta chain) originates from a study of radiotherapy plus CTLA-4 blockade in lung cancer. Sequencing was performed with immunoSEQ multiplex PCR; in TCRdb, only in-frame clones are kept and a portion is missing. The sample contains roughly 100,000 clones, about 84% of which appear only once. It was focal radiation plus CTLA-4 blockade with ipilimumab that patients with chemo-refractory metastatic non-small-cell lung cancer received. The CDR3 contains 13 residues. Germline V lookup: CDR1 SGHAT, CDR2 FQNNGV. V was clipped by 3 bases and J by 6 bases; unmatched bases: 2. This clone was found a few times.

This rearrangement joins TRBV11-2 to TRBJ2-1, with 7 positions matching TRBD1. The origin of this receptor is a human donor with non-small cell lung cancer that progressed on radiotherapy plus ipilimumab. Some clones in this sample may be carry-over from other donors' samples. The sample in question was peripheral blood, obtained from a patient treated with radiotherapy plus ipilimumab. The CDR3 sequence: CASSFYRGNEQFF. The DNA for the CDR3 is TGTGCCAGCAGCTTTTACAGGGGCAATGAGCAGTTCTTC.